Each of the 26 T cell receptor beta chains below was sequenced from the same sample in a study of cytomegalovirus exposure and HLA in healthy donors. Assay: immunoSEQ multiplex PCR; the TCRdb copy retains only in-frame clones and omits some. The table lists over 85,000 clones, roughly 90% of them singletons. The material sequenced was PBMCs. The receptor source for this set is a woman in her thirties in good health and CMV-seropositive.

V usage is TRBV19 and J usage is TRBJ2-1; D possibly corresponds to TRBD1 (6 bases). CDR3 length equals 13 residues. V was pared by 6 bases and J by 6 bases, with 12 bases between. From germline, CDR1 is LNHDA and CDR2 SQIVND (reference sequence). CDR3 region: CASSPGVVNEQFF. The CDR3 DNA reads TGTGCCAGTAGCCCAGGGGTGGTCAATGAGCAGTTCTTC.

The gene calls are TRBV27 and TRBJ2-3; 11 nucleotides align to TRBD2. Per the germline V gene, CDR1 is MNHEY and CDR2 is SMNVEV (reference sequence). This CDR3 has 15 amino acids. Losses at the gene ends were 4 bases for V and 5 bases for J; bases not matched to a gene: 5. CDR3 nucleotides: TGTGCCAGCAGTTCCCTAGCGGGAGGAAAAGATACGCAGTATTTT. Amino acid sequence: CASSSLAGGKDTQYF.

This chain uses TRBV5-1 with TRBJ1-1; 8 nucleotides line up with TRBD1. Trimming at V came to 3 bases and at J to 5 bases, leaving 6 bases not matched to a gene. CDR3 length: 14 residues. The germline CDR1 and CDR2 sequences are SGHRS and YFSETQ. In nucleotides, the CDR3 is TGCGCCAGCAGCTCCCAGGGGGCACAAACTGAAGCTTTCTTT. Amino acid sequence: CASSSQGAQTEAFF. Looking up the rest from reference TRBV5-1 and TRBJ1-1 gives the full variable domain: KAGVTQTPRYLIKTRGQQVTLSCSPISGHRSVSWYQQTPGQGLQFLFEYFSETQRNKGNFPGRFSGRQFSNSRSEMNVSTLELGDSALYLCASSSQGAQTEAFFGQGTRLTVV.

The rearrangement links TRBV4-3 to TRBJ2-5; tentative D call: TRBD2 (5 bases). The V end was cut by 3 bases, the J end by 5 bases, with 16 bases between. The CDR3 sequence is 15 residues long. Germline assignment: CDR1 LGHNA and CDR2 YSLEER. CDR3 loop: CASSQSLGSGETQYF. DNA for the CDR3: TGCGCCAGCAGCCAGAGTTTGGGGAGTGGTGAGACCCAGTACTTC.

This clone was recorded only once. The gene calls are TRBV7-2 and TRBJ1-6, with 7 bases fitting TRBD1. The germline CDR1 and CDR2 sequences are SGHTA and FQGNSA. The CDR3 runs to 15 residues. Trimming at V came to 5 bases and at J to 4 bases, leaving 5 bases not matched to a gene. The CDR3 DNA sequence: TGTGCCAGCAGCCGACAGGGAATATATAATTCACCCCTCCACTTT. Translating it yields CASSRQGIYNSPLHF.

The chain recombines TRBV15 with TRBJ1-1; TRBD1 agrees at 10 bases. Germline loops: CDR1 LNHNV, CDR2 YYDKDF (reference sequence). Trimming took 8 bases from V and 4 from J; bases not matched to a gene: 10. The CDR3 length is 15 residues. This chain's CDR3 is CATGTGANVGTEAFF. CDR3 coding DNA: TGTGCCACCGGGACAGGGGCCAATGTAGGCACTGAAGCTTTCTTT.

J is TRBJ2-1 and V is TRBV9; 9 nucleotides agree with TRBD2. The germline V gene has CDR1 SGDLS and CDR2 YYNGEE. V was clipped by 1 base and J by 6 bases; unmatched bases: 8. This CDR3 has 16 residues. The DNA for the CDR3 is TGTGCCAGCAGCGTAAATAGTCTAGCGGGAATCAATGAGCAGTTCTTC. Protein product: CASSVNSLAGINEQFF.

CDR3 residues: CASRKQGGNEKLFF. The CDR3 DNA follows: TGTGCCAGCAGGAAACAGGGCGGTAATGAAAAACTGTTTTTT. The chain recombines TRBV27 with TRBJ1-4; TRBD1 might be the D (6 bases). From germline, CDR1 is MNHEY and CDR2 SMNVEV (reference sequence). V was trimmed by 6 bases and J by 4 bases, leaving 12 bases between them. The CDR3 runs 14 residues. Using reference TRBV27 and TRBJ1-4 for the parts outside the CDR3, the full variable domain is EAQVTQNPRYLITVTGKKLTVTCSQNMNHEYMSWYRQDPGLGLRQIYYSMNVEVTDKGDVPEGYKVSRKEKRNFPLILESPSPNQTSLYFCASRKQGGNEKLFFGSGTQLSVL.

This clone was counted a single time. V gene TRBV15 combines with J gene TRBJ2-1, with a tentative D call TRBD1 (6 bases). CDR1 and CDR2 from the germline V gene are LNHNV and YYDKDF (reference sequence). V lost 6 bases and J 8 bases, leaving 23 bases between the germline ends. This CDR3 contains 16 residues. The CDR3 sequence: CATSPSTSGHWDEQFF. CDR3 nucleotides: TGTGCCACCAGTCCTTCCACTTCGGGACATTGGGATGAGCAGTTCTTC.

The chain is built from TRBV7-8 and TRBJ2-1; 10 positions agree with TRBD2. This CDR3 is built from 19 residues. CDR1 is SGHVS and CDR2 is FQNEAQ in the germline V gene. The V segment lost 4 bases and the J segment 0 bases; nucleotides outside the gene matches: 12. The DNA for the CDR3 is TGTGCCAGCAGCTCAGCGGGGGGGATTACCGAGCCCTCCTACAATGAGCAGTTCTTC. As protein: CASSSAGGITEPSYNEQFF.

This chain links TRBV18 with TRBJ1-4; no firm D call. The V end was cut by 0 bases, the J end by 8 bases, with 13 bases between. The CDR3 runs to 15 residues. Germline CDR1 KGHSH, CDR2 LQKENI. The CDR3 sequence is CASSPPPPFREKLFF. DNA for the CDR3: TGTGCCAGCTCACCACCGCCACCCTTTCGGGAAAAACTGTTTTTT.

This rearrangement joins TRBV6-5 to TRBJ1-5, with 9 positions matching TRBD1. The V gene's germline CDR1 is MNHEY and CDR2 SVGAGI. The CDR3 totals 13 residues. The V and J ends lost 8 bases and 4 bases, in that order; junction bases with no gene match: 3. The DNA for the CDR3 is TGTGCCAGCGGGACAGGGCGAAATCAGCCCCAGCATTTT. Residues: CASGTGRNQPQHF.

The J gene is TRBJ1-5, the V gene TRBV5-1, with 7 bases fitting TRBD1. The J segment lost 5 bases and the V segment lost 0 bases, leaving 5 bases of the junction unmatched. The CDR3 spans 15 residues. The germline V gene has CDR1 SGHRS and CDR2 YFSETQ. The DNA of the CDR3 is TGCGCCAGCAGCTTGGGGCAGGGGGTGGATCAGCCCCAGCATTTT. It is translated as CASSLGQGVDQPQHF.

This clone was observed once. This chain connects TRBV2 to TRBJ2-2; TRBD1 aligns across 7 bases. Germline loops: CDR1 SNHLY, CDR2 FYNNEI. With 8 bases clipped from V and 5 bases from J, the junction kept 11 bases outside the gene matches. CDR3 length: 15 amino acids. The CDR3 DNA sequence: TGTGCCAGCCTCCCCGGGACAGAATATACCGGGGAGCTGTTTTTT. Translating it yields CASLPGTEYTGELFF.

The chain is built from TRBV5-1 and TRBJ2-7, with D perhaps TRBD1 (5 bases). The CDR3 loop spans 13 amino acids. Per germline, CDR1 SGHRS and CDR2 YFSETQ. The germline V and J ends were trimmed by 4 bases and 0 bases, with 8 bases remaining between them. CDR3 residues: CASSADNSYEQYF. In nucleotides, the CDR3 is TGCGCCAGCAGCGCGGACAACTCCTACGAGCAGTACTTC.

Concerning this clone: A read error may account for a junction end that differs from germline. Written as DNA, the CDR3 is TGTGCCAGCAGGGGGACAGGGGGGGTCAATGAACAGTTCTTC. Its translation: CASRGTGGVNEQFF. V is TRBV6-1 and J is TRBJ2-1; 11 nucleotides align to TRBD1. Per germline, CDR1 MNHNS and CDR2 SASEGT. CDR3 length: 14 amino acids.

This rearrangement joins TRBV6-6 to TRBJ1-5; D is possibly TRBD1 (5 bases). V was shortened by 2 bases and J by 3 bases, with 5 bases between the two germline ends. This CDR3 contains 13 residues. In germline, CDR1 is MNHNY, CDR2 SVGAGI (reference sequence). DNA for the CDR3: TGTGCCAGCAGTTACGGGGCCAATCAGCCCCAGCATTTT. Its protein is CASSYGANQPQHF.

The gene calls are TRBV15 and TRBJ2-3; 9 nucleotides match TRBD2. Germline CDR1 is LNHNV and CDR2 is YYDKDF (reference sequence). Losses at the gene ends were 3 bases for V and 5 bases for J; bases not matched to a gene: 9. The length of the CDR3 is 16 residues. The CDR3 reads CATSSDSGSGVDTQYF. The CDR3 bases are TGTGCCACCAGCAGTGATAGCGGGAGTGGGGTAGATACGCAGTATTTT.

The chain carries TRBV5-1 and TRBJ1-5; TRBD1 matches at 7 bases. V was clipped by 5 bases and J by 7 bases; unmatched bases: 6. CDR1 and CDR2 (germline): SGHRS, YFSETQ. The CDR3 is 13 residues long. CDR3 sequence: CASSPDRDQPQHF. In DNA, the CDR3 is TGCGCCAGCAGTCCCGACAGGGACCAGCCCCAGCATTTT.

The chain recombines TRBV6-5 with TRBJ2-1, with 9 positions matching TRBD2. CDR3 length: 14 residues. Germline CDR1 MNHEY, CDR2 SVGAGI. Germline trimming cut 6 bases from V and 9 bases from J; bases unmatched to any gene: 9. Written as DNA, the CDR3 is TGTGCCAGCAGGGGAGCGGGAGGATTTGGTGAGCAGTTCTTC. Translated: CASRGAGGFGEQFF.

V usage is TRBV5-1 and J usage is TRBJ1-2; possibly TRBD1 for D (5 bases). The V and J ends lost 5 bases and 4 bases respectively, with 18 bases between them. This CDR3 region has 15 residues. Germline V gene data show CDR1 as SGHRS and CDR2 as YFSETQ. The CDR3 loop is CASSSGLQKGYGYTF. The CDR3 nucleotides are TGCGCCAGCAGTTCGGGACTCCAAAAGGGCTATGGCTACACCTTC.

The CDR3 DNA follows: TGCGCCAGCAGCCAATCTGACAGAGCCTACGAGCAGTACTTC. Protein product: CASSQSDRAYEQYF. The chain recombines TRBV4-1 with TRBJ2-7, with a possible D match to TRBD1 (5 bases). From germline, CDR1 is MGHRA and CDR2 YSYEKL. CDR3 length equals 14 residues. Trimming shortened V by 2 bases and J by 2 bases, and 10 bases separated the two germline ends.

This clone came up once. The rearrangement uses TRBV7-6 and TRBJ2-3; 14 nucleotides match TRBD2. CDR1 and CDR2 from the germline V gene are SGHVS and FNYEAQ. The V gene end was trimmed by 5 bases and the J gene end by 4 bases; junction bases not matched to a gene: 11. This CDR3 has 18 amino acids. CDR3 sequence: CASSKRLAGGRAADTQYF. The CDR3 DNA follows: TGTGCCAGCAGCAAAAGACTAGCGGGAGGGCGGGCGGCAGATACGCAGTATTTT.

V and J are TRBV7-3 and TRBJ2-7; tentative D call: TRBD1 (5 bases). The germline gives CDR1 SGHTA, CDR2 FQGTGA. There are 16 residues in the CDR3. V lost 0 bases, J lost 3 bases, and 15 bases lay in between. The CDR3 DNA follows: TGTGCCAGCAGCTTAACAGGGGAAACCCTTAGCTACGAGCAGTACTTC. This translates into CASSLTGETLSYEQYF. The full variable domain, its missing parts supplied by reference TRBV7-3 and TRBJ2-7, is GAGVSQTPSNKVTEKGKYVELRCDPISGHTALYWYRQSLGQGPEFLIYFQGTGAADDSGLPNDRFFAVRPEGSVSTLKIQRTERGDSAVYLCASSLTGETLSYEQYFGPGTRLTVT.

This clone was seen a few times. V is TRBV2 and J is TRBJ2-7, with 8 bases matching TRBD2. There are 15 residues in the CDR3. V shed 4 bases and J 6 bases; nucleotides not matched to a gene: 11. Germline CDR1 is SNHLY and CDR2 is FYNNEI. The CDR3 region has the DNA TGTGCCAGCAGTGGCAGATCCAGCGGGAGATCCGAGCAGTACTTC. As protein: CASSGRSSGRSEQYF.

This rearrangement joins TRBV5-1 to TRBJ1-2; 7 positions agree with TRBD1. Germline V gene lookup returns CDR1 SGHRS and CDR2 YFSETQ. This CDR3 contains 16 residues. V lost 0 bases, J lost 7 bases, and 12 bases stayed unmatched. The chain's CDR3 is CASSLDLGQNVGGYTF. In DNA, the CDR3 is TGCGCCAGCAGCTTGGACCTGGGACAGAATGTTGGTGGCTACACCTTC.